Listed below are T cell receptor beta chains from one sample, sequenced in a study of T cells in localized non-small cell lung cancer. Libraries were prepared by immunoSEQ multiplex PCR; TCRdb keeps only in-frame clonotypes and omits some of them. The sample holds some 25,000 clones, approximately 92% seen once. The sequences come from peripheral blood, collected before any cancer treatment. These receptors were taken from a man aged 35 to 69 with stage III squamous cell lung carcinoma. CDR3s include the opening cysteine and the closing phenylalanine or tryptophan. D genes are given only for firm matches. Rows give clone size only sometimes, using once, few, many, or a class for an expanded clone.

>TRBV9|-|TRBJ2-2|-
TGTGCCAGCAGCGGAAGGACAGTTCAGACCGGGGAGCTGTTTTTT
CASSGRTVQTGELFF
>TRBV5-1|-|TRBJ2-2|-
TGCGCCAGCAGCTTGGAAACGAACACCGGGGAGCTGTTTTTT
CASSLETNTGELFF
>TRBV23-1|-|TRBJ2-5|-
TGCGCCAGCAGTCAGGGAGGGGGCCAAGAGACCCAGTACTTC
CASSQGGGQETQYF
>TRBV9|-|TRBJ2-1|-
TGTGCCAGCAGCTCGAGCCCCCGTGGGGGTGGGGAGCAGTTCTTC
CASSSSPRGGGEQFF
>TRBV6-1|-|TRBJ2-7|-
TGTGCCAGCAGTGAAGCGGGAGGTCTTACCTACGAGCAGTACTTC
CASSEAGGLTYEQYF
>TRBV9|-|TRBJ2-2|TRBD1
TGTGCCAGCAGCGTATCTCAGGGGGCGACCGGGGAGCTGTTTTTT
CASSVSQGATGELFF
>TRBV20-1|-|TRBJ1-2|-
TGCAGTCACACCCGGGGATATGGCTACACCTTC
CSHTRGYGYTF
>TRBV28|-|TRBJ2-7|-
TGTGCCAGCAGTGCCACCTACGAGCAGTACTTC
CASSATYEQYF
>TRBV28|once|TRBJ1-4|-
TGTGCCAGCAGTTTTTGGACCCGGGGTGAAAAACTGTTTTTT
CASSFWTRGEKLFF
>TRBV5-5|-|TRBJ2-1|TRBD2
TGTGCCAGCAGACCCGGGACTAGCGGGGTCTATGAGCAGTTCTTC
CASRPGTSGVYEQFF
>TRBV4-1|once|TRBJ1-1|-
TGCGCCAGCAGCCAATGGGGTAGGACAGTATGGAACACTGAAGCTTTCTTT
CASSQWGRTVWNTEAFF
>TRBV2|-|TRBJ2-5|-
TGTGCCAGCAGTGAAGTGGAGACCCAGTACTTC
CASSEVETQYF
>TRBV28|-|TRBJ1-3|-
TGTGCCAGCAGTTTACGGGGAACCGCCGGGGCCATATATTTT
CASSLRGTAGAIYF
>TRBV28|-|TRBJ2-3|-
TGTGCCAGCACTTCGACGGATACGCAGTATTTT
CASTSTDTQYF
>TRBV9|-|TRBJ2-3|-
TGTGCCAGCAGCGTAGGACAGGCGGCGGATACGCAGTATTTT
CASSVGQAADTQYF
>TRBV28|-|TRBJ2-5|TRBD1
TGTGCCAGCAGTTCATATCCGGGACAGCAACAAGAGACCCAGTACTTC
CASSSYPGQQQETQYF
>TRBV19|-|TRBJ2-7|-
TGTGCCAGTAGTATGGGACAAACGACGCGCCCTGGCTTCTACGAGCAGTACTTC
CASSMGQTTRPGFYEQYF
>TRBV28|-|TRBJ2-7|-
TGTGCCAGCAGTTTCGACCCGGGGGAGCAGTACTTC
CASSFDPGEQYF
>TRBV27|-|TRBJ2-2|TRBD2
TGTGCCAGCAGTGCCCGACTAGCGGGAAAGAACACCGGGGAGCTGTTTTTT
CASSARLAGKNTGELFF
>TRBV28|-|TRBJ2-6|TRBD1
TGTGCCAGCAGTCCTAGACAGGGGATAAGGCTTAAGAATACTGGGGCCAACGTCCTGACTTTC
CASSPRQGIRLKNTGANVLTF
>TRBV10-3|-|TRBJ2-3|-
TGTGCCATCACTAGAGATCGCACAGATACGCAGTATTTT
CAITRDRTDTQYF
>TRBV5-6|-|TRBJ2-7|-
TGTGCCAGCAGCTTGGGGGCTAGGGGGTCCTACGAGCAGTACTTC
CASSLGARGSYEQYF
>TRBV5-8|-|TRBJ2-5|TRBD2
TGTGCCAGCAGCTGGGGACTAGCGGAAGAGACCCAGTACTTC
CASSWGLAEETQYF
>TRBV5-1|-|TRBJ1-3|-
TGCGCCAGCAGCTCATCCAGTGGAAACACCATATATTTT
CASSSSSGNTIYF
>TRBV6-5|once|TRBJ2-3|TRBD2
TGTGCCAGCAGTTTCCGACTAGCGGGAGGAACAGATACGCAGTATTTT
CASSFRLAGGTDTQYF
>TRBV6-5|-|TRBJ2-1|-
TGTGCCAGCAGTTACAAGGGACCACGATACAATGAGCAGTTCTTC
CASSYKGPRYNEQFF
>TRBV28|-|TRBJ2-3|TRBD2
TGTGCCAGCACATTAGGACTAGCGGGAGGGCGGGGGGATACGCAGTATTTT
CASTLGLAGGRGDTQYF
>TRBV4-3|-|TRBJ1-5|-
TGCGCCAGCAGCCAAGTTTGGGATCAGCCCCAGCATTTT
CASSQVWDQPQHF
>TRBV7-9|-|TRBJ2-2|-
TGTGCCAGCAGCTTATTTCCCAAAAACACCGGGGAGCTGTTTTTT
CASSLFPKNTGELFF
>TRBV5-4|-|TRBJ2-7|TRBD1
TGTGCCAGCAGCTTAACAGGGGCGAGGTACGAGCAGTACTTC
CASSLTGARYEQYF
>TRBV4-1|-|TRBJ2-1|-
TGCGCCAGCAGCCAAGATAGATCAGTAATGAATGAGCAGTTCTTC
CASSQDRSVMNEQFF
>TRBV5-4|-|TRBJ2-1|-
TGTGCCAGCAGCTTAGAGAAGGAGTTGCAGTTCTTC
CASSLEKELQFF
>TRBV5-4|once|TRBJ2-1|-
TGTGCCAGCAGCCAAATCGGTTACAATGAGCAGTTCTTC
CASSQIGYNEQFF
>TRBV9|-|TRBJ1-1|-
TGTGCCAGCAGCGTAGCTTCGAGGGCCAGAAACACTGAAGCTTTCTTT
CASSVASRARNTEAFF
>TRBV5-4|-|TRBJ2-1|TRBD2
TGTGCCAGCAGCCCCCCGGGACTAGCGGGGGTTCATGAGCAGTTCTTC
CASSPPGLAGVHEQFF
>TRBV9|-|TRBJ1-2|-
TGTGCCAGCACCCCCCTCGGCACAAACTATGGCTACACCTTC
CASTPLGTNYGYTF
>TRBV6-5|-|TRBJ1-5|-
TGTGCCAGCAGTTCAGCGGGTAATAATCAGCCCCAGCATTTT
CASSSAGNNQPQHF
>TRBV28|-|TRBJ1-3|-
TGTGCCAGCGGGGAGTTCTCTGGAAACACCATATATTTT
CASGEFSGNTIYF
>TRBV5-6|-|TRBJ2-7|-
TGTGCCAGCAGCTTGGGAGGCTACGAGCAGTACTTC
CASSLGGYEQYF
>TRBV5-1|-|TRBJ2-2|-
TGCGCCAGCAGCGGGAGCAGTTTAAACACCGGGGAGCTGTTTTTT
CASSGSSLNTGELFF
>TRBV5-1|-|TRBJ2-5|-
TGCGCCAGCAGCTTGGTGGCAGGGAGGCAAGAGACCCAGTACTTC
CASSLVAGRQETQYF
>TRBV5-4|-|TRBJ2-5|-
TGTGCCAGCAGCGCCGGGGACTTACAAGAGACCCAGTACTTC
CASSAGDLQETQYF
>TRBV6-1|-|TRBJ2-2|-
TGTGCCAGCAGGCAGATGACGAACACCGGGGAGCTGTTTTTT
CASRQMTNTGELFF
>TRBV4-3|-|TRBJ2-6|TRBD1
TGCGCCAGCAGCCCCTGGACAGGGAACGGGGCCAACGTCCTGACTTTC
CASSPWTGNGANVLTF
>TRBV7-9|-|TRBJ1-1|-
TGTGCCAGCAGCCCTACAGTCCCAGGGGCTTTCTTT
CASSPTVPGAFF
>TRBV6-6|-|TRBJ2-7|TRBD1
TGTGCCAGCAGACCGACAGGGATTCACGAGCAGTACTTC
CASRPTGIHEQYF
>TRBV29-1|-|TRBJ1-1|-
TGCAGCGTTGAAGTCATCGTGGGGAACACTGAAGCTTTCTTT
CSVEVIVGNTEAFF
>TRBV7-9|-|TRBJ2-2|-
TGTGCCAGCAGGAGGGGTACCGGGGAGCTGTTTTTT
CASRRGTGELFF
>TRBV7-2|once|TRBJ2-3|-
TGTGCCAGCAGCTGGGGGGCAGCCACAGATACGCAGTATTTT
CASSWGAATDTQYF
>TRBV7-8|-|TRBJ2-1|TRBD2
TGTGCCAGCAGCCTGACTAGCGCCTCCTACAATGAGCAGTTCTTC
CASSLTSASYNEQFF
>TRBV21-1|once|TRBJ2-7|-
TGTGCCAGCAGGACGGACGGCTACGAGCAGTACTTC
CASRTDGYEQYF
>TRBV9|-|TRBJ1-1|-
TGTGCCAGCAGCGTAGACGGCAGGGGAGGCACTGAAGCTTTCTTT
CASSVDGRGGTEAFF
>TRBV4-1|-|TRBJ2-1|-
TGCGCCAGCAGCCCTCAGGGTTCCTACAATGAGCAGTTCTTC
CASSPQGSYNEQFF
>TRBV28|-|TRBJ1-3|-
TGTGCCAGCAGTCCCGGAGGGGCGGACTCTGGAAACACCATATATTTT
CASSPGGADSGNTIYF
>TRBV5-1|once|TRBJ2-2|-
TGCGCCAGCAGCCTCCGACAGAACACCGGGGAGCTGTTTTTT
CASSLRQNTGELFF
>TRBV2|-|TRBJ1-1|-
TGTGCCAGCAGCGTAACAGCTCTACACGCTGAAGCTTTCTTT
CASSVTALHAEAFF
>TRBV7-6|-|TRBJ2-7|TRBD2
TGTGCCAGCAGCCCCGGGGGGTACGAGCAGTACTTC
CASSPGGYEQYF
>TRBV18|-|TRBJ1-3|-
TGTGCCAGCTCACCGGGACAACAAGAAAACACCATATATTTT
CASSPGQQENTIYF